The clone carrying this T cell receptor (beta chain) came up a few times. Its antigen is not identified. The authors made TCR beta libraries by quantitative 5'-RACE with molecular barcodes. TCRdb independently ran MiXCR on the 5' RACE reads; one entry per CDR3 protein. The sample contains fewer than 750,000 distinct CDR3 sequences, 15% to 20% of which appear only once. In germline, CDR1 is LGHDT, CDR2 YNNKEL (reference sequence). The CDR3 covers 17 residues. The V gene lost 0 bases and the J gene lost 4 bases, with 18 bases spanning the gap. These data are taken from a study of CD8 T cells in ankylosing spondylitis. Study findings and constraints: A TCR beta motif of 7 or 8 highly homologous variants appeared characteristic of ankylosing spondylitis blood. Clones linked to disease, bearing a CD8+ phenotype, were relatively rare in peripheral blood. As reported, disease-linked clones showed significant enrichment in matched ankylosing spondylitis synovial fluid.

The receptor was derived from a male donor with ankylosing spondylitis. Material: blood, either unsorted or a sorted T cell fraction (not recorded which). The chain recombines TRBV3-1 with TRBJ1-1; no clear D. This CDR3 is CASSQDLMRFRGTEAFF. CDR3 DNA: TGTGCCAGCAGCCAAGATCTGATGAGGTTTCGGGGCACTGAAGCTTTCTTT. The variable domain in full, with the rest retrieved from reference TRBV3-1 and TRBJ1-1, is DTAVSQTPKYLVTQMGNDKSIKCEQNLGHDTMYWYKQDSKKFLKIMFSYNNKELIINETVPNRFSPKSPDKAHLNLHINSLELGDSAVYFCASSQDLMRFRGTEAFFGQGTRLTVV.